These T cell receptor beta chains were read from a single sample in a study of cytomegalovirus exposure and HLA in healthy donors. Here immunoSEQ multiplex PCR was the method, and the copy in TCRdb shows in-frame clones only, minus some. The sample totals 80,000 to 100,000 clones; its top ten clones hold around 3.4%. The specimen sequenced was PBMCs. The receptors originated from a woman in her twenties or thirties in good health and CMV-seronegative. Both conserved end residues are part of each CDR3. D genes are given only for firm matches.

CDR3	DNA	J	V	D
CASSPLGTSGSHQETQYF	TGTGCCAGCAGCCCCTTGGGGACTAGCGGGAGCCACCAAGAGACCCAGTACTTC	TRBJ2-5	TRBV13	TRBD2
CASSQGGQVEQYF	TGCGCCAGCAGCCAAGGGGGGCAGGTCGAGCAGTACTTC	TRBJ2-7	TRBV4-1	NA
CSAHGDTQYF	TGCAGTGCTCACGGAGATACGCAGTATTTT	TRBJ2-3	TRBV20-1	NA
CASSSGGRTGGYGYTF	TGTGCCAGCAGTTCCGGGGGGCGCACAGGGGGCTATGGCTACACCTTC	TRBJ1-2	TRBV27	TRBD1
CASTVGVVGDYGYTF	TGTGCCAGCACCGTAGGGGTAGTTGGGGACTATGGCTACACCTTC	TRBJ1-2	TRBV5-6	NA
CASSRGGPNTEAFF	TGCGCCAGCAGCCGAGGGGGCCCGAACACTGAAGCTTTCTTT	TRBJ1-1	TRBV5-1	TRBD1
CASSLDLIIAGGVYEQYF	TGCGCCAGCAGCTTGGATTTGATTATAGCGGGAGGGGTCTACGAGCAGTACTTC	TRBJ2-7	TRBV5-1	TRBD2
CASRPQGASTEAFF	TGTGCCAGCAGACCCCAGGGGGCAAGCACTGAAGCTTTCTTT	TRBJ1-1	TRBV6-6	TRBD1
CASGGLAGHTDTQYF	TGTGCCAGCGGGGGACTAGCGGGTCACACAGATACGCAGTATTTT	TRBJ2-3	TRBV6-5	TRBD2
CASSSDSSVPQHF	TGTGCCAGCAGTTCAGATAGCAGTGTGCCCCAGCATTTT	TRBJ1-5	TRBV27	NA
CASIFPTSGGLTGELFF	TGTGCCAGCATTTTTCCGACTAGCGGGGGGCTCACCGGGGAGCTGTTTTTT	TRBJ2-2	TRBV9	TRBD2
CASSQGNTGSYNSPLHF	TGCGCCAGCAGCCAAGGAAATACAGGGTCCTATAATTCACCCCTCCACTTT	TRBJ1-6	TRBV4-1	NA
CASSLAGGSSYEQYF	TGTGCCAGCAGCTTAGCTGGGGGGAGCTCCTACGAGCAGTACTTC	TRBJ2-7	TRBV7-9	NA
CASSPGTGPRPQHF	TGTGCCAGCAGCCCCGGGACAGGGCCTAGGCCCCAGCATTTT	TRBJ1-5	TRBV7-9	TRBD1
CASSQAGHMGPGELFF	TGTGCCAGCAGCCAAGCAGGCCATATGGGGCCGGGGGAGCTGTTTTTT	TRBJ2-2	TRBV4-2	NA
CASSSGQGIPYEQYF	TGTGCCAGCAGCTCTGGACAGGGTATCCCCTACGAGCAGTACTTC	TRBJ2-7	TRBV7-3	TRBD1
CSAGGETQYF	TGCAGTGCTGGCGGGGAGACCCAGTACTTC	TRBJ2-5	TRBV20-1	NA
CASSVNGGTMNTEAFF	TGTGCCAGCAGTGTAAATGGGGGGACCATGAACACTGAAGCTTTCTTT	TRBJ1-1	TRBV2	NA
CATSSNTGGYEQYF	TGTGCCACCAGCAGTAATACAGGGGGCTACGAGCAGTACTTC	TRBJ2-7	TRBV15	TRBD1
CASSPGQEYYGYTF	TGTGCCAGCAGCCCAGGACAGGAATACTATGGCTACACCTTC	TRBJ1-2	TRBV5-8	TRBD1
CASSITPYSNQPQHF	TGTGCCAGTAGTATTACACCTTATAGCAATCAGCCCCAGCATTTT	TRBJ1-5	TRBV19	NA
CASSFSRGQFNYGYTF	TGTGCCAGCAGTTTCAGTAGGGGACAGTTTAACTATGGCTACACCTTC	TRBJ1-2	TRBV28	TRBD1
CASSSQKNTEAFF	TGTGCCAGCTCATCGCAGAAGAACACTGAAGCTTTCTTT	TRBJ1-1	TRBV18	NA
CASRLNGQGTNEKLFF	TGTGCCAGCAGATTAAACGGACAGGGAACTAATGAAAAACTGTTTTTT	TRBJ1-4	TRBV27	TRBD1
CASSWSPGQGFHYGYTF	TGTGCCAGCAGCTGGTCTCCGGGACAGGGCTTCCACTATGGCTACACCTTC	TRBJ1-2	TRBV11-2	TRBD1
CASSSRDNNMNTEAFF	TGCGCCAGCAGCTCCCGGGACAATAACATGAACACTGAAGCTTTCTTT	TRBJ1-1	TRBV5-1	NA
CASSLTGTDTQYF	TGTGCCAGCAGCTTGACAGGGACAGATACGCAGTATTTT	TRBJ2-3	TRBV7-3	TRBD1
CASSSGTEGQLGYTF	TGTGCCAGCAGTTCCGGGACAGAAGGGCAATTGGGGTACACCTTC	TRBJ1-2	TRBV28	TRBD1
CASSSPLSYEQYF	TGTGCCAGCAGTTCCCCACTCTCCTACGAGCAGTACTTC	TRBJ2-7	TRBV27	NA
CASSEGGLAGDTDTQYF	TGTGCCAGCAGTGAAGGAGGACTAGCGGGGGACACAGATACGCAGTATTTT	TRBJ2-3	TRBV6-1	TRBD2
CASSLKDSEGNTIYF	TGTGCCAGCAGTTTAAAGGACAGCGAAGGAAACACCATATATTTT	TRBJ1-3	TRBV28	NA
CASSLEGSSYNEQFF	TGTGCCAGCAGCTTAGAAGGGAGCTCCTACAATGAGCAGTTCTTC	TRBJ2-1	TRBV7-3	NA
CASSGDREMNTEAFF	TGTGCCAGTAGTGGAGACAGGGAGATGAACACTGAAGCTTTCTTT	TRBJ1-1	TRBV19	TRBD1
CASSPQGRGYNEQFF	TGCGCCAGCAGCCCCCAGGGAAGGGGCTACAATGAGCAGTTCTTC	TRBJ2-1	TRBV5-1	NA